This is a list of T cell receptor beta chains from one sample in a study of shared clonotypes between healthy human individuals. Profiled with immunoSEQ multiplex PCR; TCRdb holds only in-frame clones, not every one. The table has hundreds of thousands of clones, roughly 96% seen once. The sequencing sample was made of naive CD8+ T cells sorted from blood. The receptors were sampled from a woman aged 25 to 39 in good health. The CDR3 runs from the conserved cysteine through the conserved F or W. The D gene is left open where the match is weak. For some rows the clone size is stated as once, few or many, or as a class when expanded; others skip it.

cdr3_length: 15; d_call: TRBD2; v_call: TRBV11-2; clone_size: .; j_call: TRBJ2-1; cdr3_nt: TGTGCCAGCAGCCCCCCGTCGGGGACTAGCGGTTATCAGTTCTTC; cdr3_aa: CASSPPSGTSGYQFF
cdr3_length: 14; d_call: TRBD1; v_call: TRBV7-2; clone_size: .; j_call: TRBJ1-1; cdr3_nt: TGTGCCAGCAGCTTGGTGACAGGGCGGACTGAAGCTTTCTTT; cdr3_aa: CASSLVTGRTEAFF
cdr3_length: 15; d_call: .; v_call: TRBV10-1; clone_size: .; j_call: TRBJ1-3; cdr3_nt: TGCGCCAGCAGTGAAGGGACAATCTCTGGAAACACCATATATTTT; cdr3_aa: CASSEGTISGNTIYF
cdr3_length: 14; d_call: .; v_call: TRBV30; clone_size: .; j_call: TRBJ2-7; cdr3_nt: TGTGCCTGGAGTGTAATCGATTGGGACTACGAGCAGTACTTC; cdr3_aa: CAWSVIDWDYEQYF
cdr3_length: 13; d_call: .; v_call: TRBV6-5; clone_size: once; j_call: TRBJ2-2; cdr3_nt: TGTGCCAGCAACCGGGCGGCCACCGGGGAGCTGTTTTTT; cdr3_aa: CASNRAATGELFF
cdr3_length: 17; d_call: TRBD1; v_call: TRBV15; clone_size: .; j_call: TRBJ2-6; cdr3_nt: TGTGCCACCAGCAGCCCGACAGGGGAGGTTGGGGCCAACGTCCTGACTTTC; cdr3_aa: CATSSPTGEVGANVLTF
cdr3_length: 14; d_call: .; v_call: TRBV7-9; clone_size: .; j_call: TRBJ1-1; cdr3_nt: TGTGCCAGCAGCTTGAGTTGGGAGGACACTGAAGCTTTCTTT; cdr3_aa: CASSLSWEDTEAFF
cdr3_length: 14; d_call: TRBD2; v_call: TRBV7-9; clone_size: .; j_call: TRBJ2-1; cdr3_nt: TGTGCCAGCAGTCCGGGACTAGCGGGCGATGAGCAGTTCTTC; cdr3_aa: CASSPGLAGDEQFF
cdr3_length: 11; d_call: .; v_call: TRBV6-6; clone_size: .; j_call: TRBJ2-5; cdr3_nt: TGTGCCAGCAGTATAGGGGAGACCCAGTACTTC; cdr3_aa: CASSIGETQYF
cdr3_length: 14; d_call: .; v_call: TRBV10-1; clone_size: .; j_call: TRBJ2-1; cdr3_nt: TGCGCCAGCAGTGAGTTTTCAGGGACCAATGAGCAGTTCTTC; cdr3_aa: CASSEFSGTNEQFF
cdr3_length: 15; d_call: TRBD1; v_call: TRBV28; clone_size: .; j_call: TRBJ1-1; cdr3_nt: TGTGCCAGCACCGATCCGACAGGGAGGGACACTGAAGCTTTCTTT; cdr3_aa: CASTDPTGRDTEAFF
cdr3_length: 13; d_call: .; v_call: TRBV6-5; clone_size: .; j_call: TRBJ1-1; cdr3_nt: TGTGCCAGCAGTTATGGAGGTTACACTGAAGCTTTCTTT; cdr3_aa: CASSYGGYTEAFF
cdr3_length: 12; d_call: .; v_call: TRBV27; clone_size: .; j_call: TRBJ2-7; cdr3_nt: TGTGCCAGCAGGGGTAGCTTCTACGAGCAGTACTTC; cdr3_aa: CASRGSFYEQYF
cdr3_length: 10; d_call: .; v_call: TRBV20-1; clone_size: .; j_call: TRBJ2-7; cdr3_nt: TGCAGTGCTATCTCCTACGAGCAGTACTTC; cdr3_aa: CSAISYEQYF
cdr3_length: 14; d_call: TRBD1; v_call: TRBV28; clone_size: .; j_call: TRBJ2-7; cdr3_nt: TGTGCCACTAAGGACAGGGTCGGAAATGCCGAGCAGTACTTC; cdr3_aa: CATKDRVGNAEQYF
cdr3_length: 11; d_call: .; v_call: TRBV28; clone_size: .; j_call: TRBJ2-7; cdr3_nt: TGTGCCAGCAGTTTTTCGTCAGAGCAGTACTTC; cdr3_aa: CASSFSSEQYF
cdr3_length: 15; d_call: .; v_call: TRBV9; clone_size: once; j_call: TRBJ2-4; cdr3_nt: TGTGCCAGCAGCGTAGAGGGGATACCCAAAAACATTCAGTACTTC; cdr3_aa: CASSVEGIPKNIQYF
cdr3_length: 17; d_call: .; v_call: TRBV11-2; clone_size: .; j_call: TRBJ2-7; cdr3_nt: TGTGCCAGCAGCTTAGTCTTCGGGTCCCCGGGCTCCTACGAGCAGTACTTC; cdr3_aa: CASSLVFGSPGSYEQYF
cdr3_length: 19; d_call: TRBD2; v_call: TRBV5-1; clone_size: .; j_call: TRBJ2-7; cdr3_nt: TGCGCCAGCAGGCTTAGTCCGGGACTAGCGGGAGGACCCGCCTACGAGCAGTACTTC; cdr3_aa: CASRLSPGLAGGPAYEQYF
cdr3_length: 13; d_call: .; v_call: TRBV29-1; clone_size: .; j_call: TRBJ2-7; cdr3_nt: TGCAGCGTTGAGCGACTCGCCCCCTACGAGCAGTACTTC; cdr3_aa: CSVERLAPYEQYF
cdr3_length: 15; d_call: .; v_call: TRBV14; clone_size: .; j_call: TRBJ2-7; cdr3_nt: TGTGCCAGCAGCCAAGAAACAGGTAGCTCCTACGAGCAGTACTTC; cdr3_aa: CASSQETGSSYEQYF
cdr3_length: 14; d_call: .; v_call: TRBV10-3; clone_size: .; j_call: TRBJ2-7; cdr3_nt: TGTGCCATCAGTGAGTCGGTGGGCAACGACGAGCAGTACTTC; cdr3_aa: CAISESVGNDEQYF
cdr3_length: 13; d_call: .; v_call: TRBV4-3; clone_size: .; j_call: TRBJ1-2; cdr3_nt: TGCGCCAGCAGCCAAGGCCTCAGCTTGGGCTACACCTTC; cdr3_aa: CASSQGLSLGYTF
cdr3_length: 14; d_call: TRBD2; v_call: TRBV27; clone_size: .; j_call: TRBJ2-5; cdr3_nt: TGTGCCAGCAGTCCTACAGCGGGAGTGGTAGAGCAGTACTTC; cdr3_aa: CASSPTAGVVEQYF
cdr3_length: 18; d_call: .; v_call: TRBV7-2; clone_size: .; j_call: TRBJ1-1; cdr3_nt: TGTGCCAGCAGCGGGGGGGAGTTTATCGGAGTCGGGAACACTGAAGCTTTCTTT; cdr3_aa: CASSGGEFIGVGNTEAFF
cdr3_length: 15; d_call: TRBD1; v_call: TRBV29-1; clone_size: once; j_call: TRBJ2-1; cdr3_nt: TGCAGCGTTGAAGATAGGGACAGGGCGGGGAATGAGCAGTTCTTC; cdr3_aa: CSVEDRDRAGNEQFF
cdr3_length: 14; d_call: .; v_call: TRBV28; clone_size: .; j_call: TRBJ2-1; cdr3_nt: TGTGCCAGCAGTTTGGGATGGGGAGGTAATGAGCAGTTCTTC; cdr3_aa: CASSLGWGGNEQFF
cdr3_length: 13; d_call: .; v_call: TRBV6-6; clone_size: .; j_call: TRBJ1-2; cdr3_nt: TGTGCCAGCAGTTACGAACCGGACTATGGCTACACCTTC; cdr3_aa: CASSYEPDYGYTF
cdr3_length: 11; d_call: TRBD2; v_call: TRBV28; clone_size: .; j_call: TRBJ2-1; cdr3_nt: TGTGCCACCACTAGCGTTAATGAGCAGTTCTTC; cdr3_aa: CATTSVNEQFF
cdr3_length: 13; d_call: .; v_call: TRBV10-2; clone_size: .; j_call: TRBJ2-7; cdr3_nt: TGCGCCAGCAGTGAGTCTGGAGCCTACGAGCAGTACTTC; cdr3_aa: CASSESGAYEQYF
cdr3_length: 12; d_call: TRBD1; v_call: TRBV9; clone_size: .; j_call: TRBJ2-7; cdr3_nt: TGTGCCAGCAGCTCAGGGGGCCTTGAGCAGTACTTC; cdr3_aa: CASSSGGLEQYF
cdr3_length: 16; d_call: .; v_call: TRBV6-4; clone_size: .; j_call: TRBJ2-1; cdr3_nt: TGTGCCAGCAGCGAAGGGGCGCACAAGGGGTACAATGAGCAGTTCTTC; cdr3_aa: CASSEGAHKGYNEQFF
cdr3_length: 14; d_call: TRBD2; v_call: TRBV27; clone_size: .; j_call: TRBJ2-1; cdr3_nt: TGTGCCAGCAGTTTCATAGCGGGAGGGCCGTTGCAGTTCTTC; cdr3_aa: CASSFIAGGPLQFF
cdr3_length: 13; d_call: .; v_call: TRBV4-1; clone_size: .; j_call: TRBJ2-7; cdr3_nt: TGCGCCAGCAGCCTCAGGGAATCCTACGAGCAGTACTTC; cdr3_aa: CASSLRESYEQYF
cdr3_length: 17; d_call: .; v_call: TRBV28; clone_size: once; j_call: TRBJ1-5; cdr3_nt: TGTGCCAGCACCCCAACCGGGCCGCTCGGCGGCCATCAGCCCCAGCATTTT; cdr3_aa: CASTPTGPLGGHQPQHF
cdr3_length: 14; d_call: .; v_call: TRBV18; clone_size: .; j_call: TRBJ1-1; cdr3_nt: TGTGCCAGCTCACTCGGGACATCTCACACTGAAGCTTTCTTT; cdr3_aa: CASSLGTSHTEAFF
cdr3_length: 14; d_call: .; v_call: TRBV6-5; clone_size: .; j_call: TRBJ1-6; cdr3_nt: TGTGCCAGCAGTTACGGCTCCTATAATTCACCCCTCCACTTT; cdr3_aa: CASSYGSYNSPLHF
cdr3_length: 15; d_call: TRBD1; v_call: TRBV4-1; clone_size: .; j_call: TRBJ2-5; cdr3_nt: TGCGCCAGCAGCCCTAAGGACAGGGGGTCAGAGACCCAGTACTTC; cdr3_aa: CASSPKDRGSETQYF
cdr3_length: 14; d_call: .; v_call: TRBV7-6; clone_size: .; j_call: TRBJ2-7; cdr3_nt: TGTGCCAGCAGCTTTGGGCCGGATGCCTACGAGCAGTACTTC; cdr3_aa: CASSFGPDAYEQYF
cdr3_length: 14; d_call: .; v_call: TRBV27; clone_size: .; j_call: TRBJ1-5; cdr3_nt: TGTGCCAGCAGTTTAAGGCAGGGCAATCAGCCCCAGCATTTT; cdr3_aa: CASSLRQGNQPQHF
cdr3_length: 16; d_call: TRBD2; v_call: TRBV13; clone_size: .; j_call: TRBJ2-5; cdr3_nt: TGTGCCAGCAGCTTCCGGCTAGCGGGAGTGTCAGAGACCCAGTACTTC; cdr3_aa: CASSFRLAGVSETQYF
cdr3_length: 14; d_call: .; v_call: TRBV6-5; clone_size: .; j_call: TRBJ2-1; cdr3_nt: TGTGCCGCCGGAGTAACTTGGGGGTACAATGAGCAGTTCTTC; cdr3_aa: CAAGVTWGYNEQFF
cdr3_length: 15; d_call: TRBD2; v_call: TRBV28; clone_size: .; j_call: TRBJ2-7; cdr3_nt: TGTGCCAGCAGTTCCACGGGGGGAAAGCCCTACGAGCAGTACTTC; cdr3_aa: CASSSTGGKPYEQYF
cdr3_length: 13; d_call: .; v_call: TRBV27; clone_size: .; j_call: TRBJ1-5; cdr3_nt: TGTGCCAGCAGTTTAAGGAGCAATCAGCCCCAGCATTTT; cdr3_aa: CASSLRSNQPQHF
cdr3_length: 15; d_call: TRBD2; v_call: TRBV5-1; clone_size: .; j_call: TRBJ2-7; cdr3_nt: TGCGCCAGCAGCTTGACGCGGGAGTTGGTCTCCGAGCAGTACTTC; cdr3_aa: CASSLTRELVSEQYF
cdr3_length: 16; d_call: .; v_call: TRBV4-1; clone_size: .; j_call: TRBJ2-7; cdr3_nt: TGCGCCAGCAGCCAAGATTTAGCGTCAGGGACCTACGAGCAGTACTTC; cdr3_aa: CASSQDLASGTYEQYF